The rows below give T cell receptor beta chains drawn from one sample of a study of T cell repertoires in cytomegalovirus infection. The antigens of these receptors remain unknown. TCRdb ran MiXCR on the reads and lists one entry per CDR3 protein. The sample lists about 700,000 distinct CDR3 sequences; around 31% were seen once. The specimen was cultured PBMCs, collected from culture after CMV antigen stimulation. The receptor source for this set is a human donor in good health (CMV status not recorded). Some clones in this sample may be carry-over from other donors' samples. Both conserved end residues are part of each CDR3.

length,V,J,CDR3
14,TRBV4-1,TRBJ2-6,CASSQGSWSNVLTF
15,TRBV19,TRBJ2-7,CASSIGTGRSYEQYF
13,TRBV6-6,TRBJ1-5,CASRKHSNQPQHF
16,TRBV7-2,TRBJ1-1,CASSPWTGIQGTEAFF
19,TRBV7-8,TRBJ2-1,CASSSYRINSGRAHNEQFF
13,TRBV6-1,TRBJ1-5,CASSWSVNQPQHF
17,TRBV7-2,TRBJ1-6,CASSFGRTGLRVSPLHF
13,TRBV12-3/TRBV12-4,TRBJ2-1,CASSRGNRMEQFF
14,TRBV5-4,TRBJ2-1,CASSLREGYNEQFF
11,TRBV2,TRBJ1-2,CASGKGYGYTF
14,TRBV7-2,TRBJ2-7,CASSLGAGWPEQYF
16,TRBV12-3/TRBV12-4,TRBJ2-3,CASSGGGTLSTDTQYF
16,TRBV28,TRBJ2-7,CASSSPGVLSSYEQYF
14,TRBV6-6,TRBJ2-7,CASSPLASSYEQYF
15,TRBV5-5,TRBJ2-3,CASSSGQAGWDTQYF
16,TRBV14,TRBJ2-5,CASSQGLAGAQETQYF
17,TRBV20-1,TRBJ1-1,CSADTLRQGKMNTEAFF
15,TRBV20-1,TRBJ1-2,CSARETGGESYGYTF
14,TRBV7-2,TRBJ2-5,CASSQRGIQETQYF
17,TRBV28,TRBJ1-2,CASSPTRTVPLNYGYTF
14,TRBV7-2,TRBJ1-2,CASSPAGGSRGYTF
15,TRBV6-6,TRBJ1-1,CASSYGPRGTTEAFF
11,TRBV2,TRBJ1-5,CASGVNQPQHF
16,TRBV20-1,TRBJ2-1,CSARGGGLAGGREQFF
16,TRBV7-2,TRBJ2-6,CASSRSGGSGANVLTF
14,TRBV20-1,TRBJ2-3,CSAREGTLADTQYF
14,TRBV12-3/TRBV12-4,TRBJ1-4,CASSSLDTPGKLFF
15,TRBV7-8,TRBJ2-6,CASDSGASGANVLTF
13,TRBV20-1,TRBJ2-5,CSARSGGQETQYF
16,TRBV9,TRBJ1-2,CASSVRGEVDAYGYTF
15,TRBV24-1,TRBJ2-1,CATSDLTSLSDEQFF
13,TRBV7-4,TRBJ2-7,CASSLAEGVEQYF
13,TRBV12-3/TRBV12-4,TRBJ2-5,CAKLYWGKETQYF